This T cell receptor beta chain is from a study of cytomegalovirus exposure and HLA in healthy donors. Method: immunoSEQ multiplex PCR; TCRdb's copy keeps in-frame clones and lacks some. The sample records about 75,000 clones, about 82% being singletons. The V and J ends lost 5 bases and 4 bases, in that order; junction bases with no gene match: 8. There are 15 residues in the CDR3. Per germline, CDR1 SGHAT and CDR2 FQDESV (reference sequence). The receptor was isolated from a man aged 25-45 years in good health and CMV-seronegative. This chain connects TRBV11-1 to TRBJ1-3; TRBD1 matches 7 bases. Sequencing used PBMCs. The DNA of the CDR3 is TGTGCCAGCAGCCCGGGACAGCTGGCGGGAAACACCATATATTTT. It is translated as CASSPGQLAGNTIYF.